This T cell receptor beta chain was profiled in a study of radiotherapy plus CTLA-4 blockade in lung cancer. Study summary: Of the patients, around 17% showed objective responses and roughly 30% attained disease control. Broader study findings: Radiotherapy with ipilimumab was followed by blood expansion of tumor-derived clones. Response was reportedly best predicted by early blood T cell clone dynamics, with interferon-beta.

In the case of this clone: What it recognizes is unknown.

Sequencing used immunoSEQ multiplex PCR; TCRdb keeps in-frame clones, though not all of them. Among about 66,000 clones listed, around 81% were seen once. Chemo-refractory metastatic non-small-cell lung cancer patients were treated with focal radiation plus CTLA-4 blockade with ipilimumab. The clonotype was recovered from a human donor with non-small cell lung cancer who had a partial response to radiotherapy plus ipilimumab. The source material was peripheral blood, sampled from a patient treated with radiotherapy plus ipilimumab.

DNA for the CDR3: TGCACCAGCAGCCAAGCTCCTAGCGGGAGGTACAATGAGCAGTTCTTC. Its protein product is CTSSQAPSGRYNEQFF. The V gene is TRBV1, the J gene TRBJ2-1; TRBD2 was called by the table and not checked on the DNA. TRBV1 is a recognized pseudogene. CDR3 size: 16 residues.